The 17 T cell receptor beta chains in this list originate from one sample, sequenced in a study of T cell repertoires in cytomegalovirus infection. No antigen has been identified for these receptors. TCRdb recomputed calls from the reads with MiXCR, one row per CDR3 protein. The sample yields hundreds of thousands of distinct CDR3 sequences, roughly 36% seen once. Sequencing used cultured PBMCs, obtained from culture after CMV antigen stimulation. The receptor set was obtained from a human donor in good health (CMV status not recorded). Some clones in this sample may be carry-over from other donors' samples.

CDR3 nucleotide sequence: TGTGCCACCCCCGGCGGCGGTAGCTCTGGAAACACCATATATTTT. Encoded protein: CATPGGGSSGNTIYF. J is TRBJ1-3 and V is TRBV12-3 or TRBV12-4; D not resolved. Deletions cut 10 bases from V and 0 bases from J, with 16 bases between. CDR3 length: 15 amino acids.

The CDR3 DNA is TGCAGTGCCGTACCTAAAACAGGGACTTTCACCGACGAGCAGTACTTC. Protein: CSAVPKTGTFTDEQYF. V is TRBV20-1 and J is TRBJ2-7; either TRBD1 or TRBD2 may supply D (6 bases each). The V and J ends lost 6 bases and 5 bases respectively, with 26 bases between them. CDR1 is DFQATT and CDR2 is SNEGSKA in the germline V gene (reference sequence). This CDR3 region has 16 residues.

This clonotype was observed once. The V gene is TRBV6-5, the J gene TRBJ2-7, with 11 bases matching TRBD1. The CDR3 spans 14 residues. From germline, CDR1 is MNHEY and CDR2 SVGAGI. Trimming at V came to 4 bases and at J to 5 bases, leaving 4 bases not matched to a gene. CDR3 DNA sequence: TGTGCCAGCAGTTGGACAGGGGGCTCGAACGAGCAGTACTTC. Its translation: CASSWTGGSNEQYF.

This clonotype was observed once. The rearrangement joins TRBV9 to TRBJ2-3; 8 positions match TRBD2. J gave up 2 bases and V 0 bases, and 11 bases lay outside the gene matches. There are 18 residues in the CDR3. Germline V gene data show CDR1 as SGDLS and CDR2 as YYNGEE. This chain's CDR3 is CASSVEGSGTWITDTQYF. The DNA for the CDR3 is TGTGCCAGCAGCGTAGAAGGTAGCGGGACTTGGATCACAGATACGCAGTATTTT.

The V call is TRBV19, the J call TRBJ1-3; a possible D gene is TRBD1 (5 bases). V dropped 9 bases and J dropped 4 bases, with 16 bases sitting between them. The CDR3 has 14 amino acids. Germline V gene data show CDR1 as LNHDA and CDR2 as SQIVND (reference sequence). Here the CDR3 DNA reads TGTGCCAGCAGGCCGGGGCAGTCAGGAAACACCATATATTTT. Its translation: CASRPGQSGNTIYF.

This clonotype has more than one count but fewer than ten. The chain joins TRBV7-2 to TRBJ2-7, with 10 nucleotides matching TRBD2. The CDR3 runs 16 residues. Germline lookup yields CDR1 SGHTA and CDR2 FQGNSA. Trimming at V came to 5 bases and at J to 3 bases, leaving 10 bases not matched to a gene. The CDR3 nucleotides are TGTGCCAGCAGCCTTCTCACTAGCGGGATGTACTACGAGCAGTACTTC. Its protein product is CASSLLTSGMYYEQYF.

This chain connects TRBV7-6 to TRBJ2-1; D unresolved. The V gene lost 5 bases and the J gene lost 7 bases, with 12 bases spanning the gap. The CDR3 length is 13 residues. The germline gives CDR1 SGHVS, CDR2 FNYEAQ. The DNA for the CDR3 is TGTGCCAGCAGCCCCCCGGTCCAGAATGAGCAGTTCTTC. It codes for CASSPPVQNEQFF.

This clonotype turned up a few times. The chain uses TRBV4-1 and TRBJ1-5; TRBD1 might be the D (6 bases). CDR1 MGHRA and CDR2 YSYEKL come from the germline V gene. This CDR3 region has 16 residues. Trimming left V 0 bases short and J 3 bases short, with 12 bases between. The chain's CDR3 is CASSQEAQGINQPQHF. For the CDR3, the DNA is TGCGCCAGCAGCCAAGAGGCCCAGGGGATCAATCAGCCCCAGCATTTT.

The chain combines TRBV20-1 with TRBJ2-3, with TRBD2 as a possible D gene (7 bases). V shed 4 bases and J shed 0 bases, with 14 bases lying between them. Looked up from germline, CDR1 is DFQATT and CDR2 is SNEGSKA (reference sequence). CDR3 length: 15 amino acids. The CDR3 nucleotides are TGCAGTGCTATCCCGCGGGGGCTGAGCACAGATACGCAGTATTTT. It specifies CSAIPRGLSTDTQYF.

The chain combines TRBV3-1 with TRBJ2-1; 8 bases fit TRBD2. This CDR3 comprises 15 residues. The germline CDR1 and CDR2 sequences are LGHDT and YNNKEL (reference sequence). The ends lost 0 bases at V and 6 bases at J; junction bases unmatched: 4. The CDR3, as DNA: TGTGCCAGCAGCCAAGAACTAGCGGCCACCAATGAGCAGTTCTTC. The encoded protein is CASSQELAATNEQFF.

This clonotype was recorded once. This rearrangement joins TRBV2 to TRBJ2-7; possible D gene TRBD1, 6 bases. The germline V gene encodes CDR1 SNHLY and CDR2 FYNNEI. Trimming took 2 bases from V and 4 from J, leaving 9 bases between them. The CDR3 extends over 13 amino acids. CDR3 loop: CASSETRGYEQYF. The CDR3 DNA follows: TGTGCCAGCAGTGAAACGAGGGGGTACGAGCAGTACTTC.

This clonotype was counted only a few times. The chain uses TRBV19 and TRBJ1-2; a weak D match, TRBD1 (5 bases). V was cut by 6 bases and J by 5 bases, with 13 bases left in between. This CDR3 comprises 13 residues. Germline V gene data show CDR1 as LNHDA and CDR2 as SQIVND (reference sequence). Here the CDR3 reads CASSRQFGYGYTF. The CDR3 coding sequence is TGTGCCAGTAGCAGACAGTTCGGATATGGCTACACCTTC.

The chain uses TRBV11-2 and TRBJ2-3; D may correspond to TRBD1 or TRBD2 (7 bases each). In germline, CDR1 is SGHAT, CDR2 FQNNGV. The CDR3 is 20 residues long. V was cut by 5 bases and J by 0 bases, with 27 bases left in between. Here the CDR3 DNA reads TGTGCCAGCAGCCAGGGGGGGGGAGAGGGGAGGGCCGCAAGCACAGATACGCAGTATTTT. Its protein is CASSQGGGEGRAASTDTQYF.

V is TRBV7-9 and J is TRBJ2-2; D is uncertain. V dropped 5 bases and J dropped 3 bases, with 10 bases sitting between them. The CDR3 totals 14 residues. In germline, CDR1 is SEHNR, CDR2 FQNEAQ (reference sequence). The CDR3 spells CASSPPTDTGELFF. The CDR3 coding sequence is TGTGCCAGCAGCCCACCCACAGACACCGGGGAGCTGTTTTTT.

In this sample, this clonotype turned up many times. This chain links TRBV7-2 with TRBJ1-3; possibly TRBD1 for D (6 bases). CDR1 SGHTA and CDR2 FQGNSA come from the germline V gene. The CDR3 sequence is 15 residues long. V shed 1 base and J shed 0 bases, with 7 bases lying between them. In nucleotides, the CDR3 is TGTGCCAGCAGCTTAGAAGGGGGCTCTGGAAACACCATATATTTT. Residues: CASSLEGGSGNTIYF.

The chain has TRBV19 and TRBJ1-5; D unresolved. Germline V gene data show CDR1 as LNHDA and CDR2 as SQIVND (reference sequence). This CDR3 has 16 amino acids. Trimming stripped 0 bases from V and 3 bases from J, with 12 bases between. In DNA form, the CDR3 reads TGTGCCAGTAGTATAGAATCAGGAGGATTCAATCAGCCCCAGCATTTT. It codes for CASSIESGGFNQPQHF.

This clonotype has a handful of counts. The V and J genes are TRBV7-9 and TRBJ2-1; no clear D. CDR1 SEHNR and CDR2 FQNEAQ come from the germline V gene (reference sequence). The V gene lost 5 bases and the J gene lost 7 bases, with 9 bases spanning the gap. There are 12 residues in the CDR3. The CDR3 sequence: CASSPRPNEQFF. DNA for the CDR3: TGTGCCAGCAGCCCGCGCCCTAATGAGCAGTTCTTC.